Following are 30 T cell receptor beta chains from one sample sequenced in a study of blood T cells in healthy people across ages. PCR was performed a second time for about 7 to 12 cycles using a sample-barcoded 5' primer and a J-beta primer mix. MiXCR was run by TCRdb on the 5' RACE reads, yielding one entry per CDR3 protein. The table records approximately 800,000 distinct CDR3 sequences, roughly 46% of them present only once. Sequencing input: blood. The origin of the receptors is an elderly man in good health.

The rearrangement joins TRBV9 to TRBJ2-7, with no clear D. Germline CDR1 and CDR2: SGDLS and YYNGEE. V gave up 0 bases and J gave up 2 bases, with 9 bases separating them. The CDR3 runs to 14 residues. The CDR3 spells CASSVGGPPYEQYF. In nucleotides, the CDR3 is TGTGCCAGCAGCGTAGGTGGACCCCCCTACGAGCAGTACTTC.

V gene TRBV30 combines with J gene TRBJ2-3; D possibly corresponds to TRBD1 (6 bases). From germline, CDR1 is GTSNPN and CDR2 SVGIG (reference sequence). The V end lost 5 bases, the J end lost 6 bases, and 15 bases lay between the germline ends. This CDR3 is 13 amino acids long. DNA for the CDR3: TGTGCCTGGCGCCAAGGACAGCTGGATACGCAGTATTTT. Its protein is CAWRQGQLDTQYF.

V and J are TRBV12-3 or TRBV12-4 and TRBJ2-3; 10 bases align to TRBD2. The V gene end was trimmed by 1 base and the J gene end by 9 bases; junction bases not matched to a gene: 10. There are 16 residues in the CDR3. The CDR3, as DNA: TGTGCCAGCAGTTTAGGGGCTAGCGGGAGCGGAGGGACGCAGTATTTT. Its translation is CASSLGASGSGGTQYF.

As to this clonotype: A clone one base away is much larger, so this may be a read error. The V and J genes are TRBV29-1 and TRBJ1-1; 8 bases are shared with TRBD1. This CDR3 contains 12 residues. Trimming cost V 3 bases and J 3 bases; bases outside gene matches: 0. CDR1 is SQVTM, CDR2 ANQGSEA, per germline. CDR3 sequence reads: CSVDRGHTEAFF. The CDR3 DNA is TGCAGCGTTGACAGGGGGCACACTGAAGCTTTCTTT.

This clonotype turned up a few times. The chain recombines TRBV7-3 with TRBJ2-3; no definite D call. The CDR3 covers 14 residues. The germline CDR1 and CDR2 sequences are SGHTA and FQGTGA. Trimming left V 0 bases short and J 0 bases short, with 4 bases between. As DNA, the CDR3 is TGTGCCAGCAGCTTAACCTCTAGCACAGATACGCAGTATTTT. It specifies CASSLTSSTDTQYF.

The chain recombines TRBV11-2 with TRBJ2-1; 7 bases line up with TRBD1. Germline values: CDR1 SGHAT, CDR2 FQNNGV. The V segment lost 5 bases and the J segment 7 bases; nucleotides outside the gene matches: 5. CDR3 length: 13 amino acids. The CDR3 here is CASSADRRNEQFF. CDR3 nucleotide sequence: TGTGCCAGCAGCGCGGACAGGAGGAATGAGCAGTTCTTC.

On this clonotype itself: Given a much more abundant clone one base away, this may be a read error. J is TRBJ2-1 and V is TRBV9, with 8 bases aligning to TRBD2. The CDR3 runs 13 residues. In germline, CDR1 is SGDLS, CDR2 YYNGEE. V dropped 2 bases and J dropped 8; count of bases not matched to a gene: 3. The CDR3 loop reads CASSVSGIDEQFF. Here the CDR3 DNA reads TGTGCCAGCAGCGTTAGCGGGATCGATGAGCAGTTCTTC.

Only one count was recorded for this clonotype. The chain uses TRBV4-2 and TRBJ1-2; a possible D gene is TRBD1 (6 bases). The CDR3 is 15 residues long. Germline V gene data show CDR1 as LGHNA and CDR2 as YNFKEQ. The V gene lost 4 bases and the J gene lost 8 bases, with 20 bases spanning the gap. The CDR3, as DNA: TGTGCCAGCAGCCCACGGACAGAAAGATCTGGCGGCTACACCTTC. Protein sequence: CASSPRTERSGGYTF.

This clonotype came up a few times. The CDR3 DNA reads as TGTGCCACCACCCTGCCGGGAGGGCCCTATGAGCAGTTCTTC. Translating it yields CATTLPGGPYEQFF. The V and J genes are TRBV7-2 and TRBJ2-1, with TRBD2 matching 8 bases. The V and J ends lost 10 bases and 8 bases, in that order; junction bases with no gene match: 13. The CDR3 is 14 residues long. Germline CDR1 SGHTA, CDR2 FQGNSA.

As DNA, the CDR3 is TGTGCCAGCAGCGTACACCAGAGTGAGACCCAGTACTTC. Translated: CASSVHQSETQYF. J is TRBJ2-5 and V is TRBV9; D is ambiguous. Germline loops: CDR1 SGDLS, CDR2 YYNGEE. CDR3 size: 13 residues. The ends were cut back, 1 base at V and 5 bases at J, with 9 bases in the middle.

The chain employs TRBV11-3 and TRBJ2-1; 11 bases map to TRBD2. The V gene end was trimmed by 0 bases and the J gene end by 12 bases; junction bases not matched to a gene: 10. CDR1 is SGHNT and CDR2 is YENEEA in the germline V gene. CDR3 length: 16 residues. The CDR3: CASSLDGLAGGRGQFF. CDR3 nucleotides: TGTGCCAGCAGCTTAGACGGGCTAGCGGGAGGCAGGGGGCAGTTCTTC. The full variable domain, in which reference TRBV11-3 and TRBJ2-1 provide the parts outside the CDR3, is EAGVVQSPRYKIIEKKQPVAFWCNPISGHNTLYWYLQNLGQGPELLIRYENEEAVDDSQLPKDRFSAERLKGVDSTLKIQPAELGDSAVYLCASSLDGLAGGRGQFFGPGTRLTVL.

The chain is built from TRBV4-1 and TRBJ2-1; no definite D call. Germline CDR1 is MGHRA and CDR2 is YSYEKL. Between the trimmed V and J ends, which lost 0 bases and 6 bases, there was a span of 6 bases. CDR3 length: 13 residues. The CDR3 loop is CASSQDQSNEQFF. CDR3 sequence (DNA): TGCGCCAGCAGCCAAGATCAGTCCAATGAGCAGTTCTTC.

The chain uses TRBV27 and TRBJ2-3, with D hard to call. CDR3 size: 12 residues. The V end was cut by 7 bases, the J end by 4 bases, with 9 bases between. Germline CDR1 reads MNHEY; CDR2 reads SMNVEV (reference sequence). CDR3 in amino acids: CASKSRADTQYF. The CDR3 DNA is TGTGCCAGCAAGAGTCGGGCAGATACGCAGTATTTT.

This clonotype has just a few counts. This chain connects TRBV15 to TRBJ2-7; the match to TRBD2 covers 10 bases. Germline values: CDR1 LNHNV, CDR2 YYDKDF (reference sequence). There are 15 residues in the CDR3. V lost 1 base to trimming and J lost 4 bases; unmatched junction nucleotides: 4. The CDR3 loop reads CATSRVAGGRYEQYF. CDR3 nucleotide sequence: TGTGCCACCAGCAGAGTAGCGGGGGGTCGATACGAGCAGTACTTC.

The chain recombines TRBV4-3 with TRBJ2-6; D call uncertain. With 3 bases removed from V and 2 bases from J, the gap between germline ends came to 11 bases. CDR1 is LGHNA, CDR2 YSLEER, per germline. This CDR3 comprises 16 residues. The CDR3 DNA is TGCGCCAGCAGCCACGTGGTAAGGGCTGGGGCCAACGTCCTGACTTTC. Translating gives CASSHVVRAGANVLTF.

This rearrangement joins TRBV7-2 to TRBJ2-3; either TRBD1 or TRBD2 may supply D (5 bases each). Trimming stripped 5 bases from V and 0 bases from J, with 15 bases between. Germline CDR1 and CDR2: SGHTA and FQGNSA. CDR3 length: 16 amino acids. In DNA form, the CDR3 reads TGTGCCAGCAGCGCCGTGGGGACCCTGAGCACAGATACGCAGTATTTT. As protein: CASSAVGTLSTDTQYF.

This clonotype was counted only a few times. A much larger clone differs by one base, so this may be a read error. The chain is built from TRBV29-1 and TRBJ2-5; 9 bases line up with TRBD2. V shed 7 bases and J 11 bases; nucleotides not matched to a gene: 20. Germline CDR1 reads SQVTM; CDR2 reads ANQGSEA. The CDR3 spans 15 residues. In DNA, the CDR3 is TGCAGCGCCAGACCGATGATAGCGGGAGACGGAAAGCAGTACTTC. Its translation is CSARPMIAGDGKQYF.

The chain employs TRBV29-1 and TRBJ2-4, with 7 bases lining up with TRBD1. Judging by the DNA end, TRBJ2-7 fits better; the J call may be wrong. From germline, CDR1 is SQVTM and CDR2 ANQGSEA. This CDR3 contains 13 residues. The CDR3 protein is CSVRGQSVYEQYF. For the CDR3, the DNA is TGCAGCGTTAGGGGACAGTCCGTCTACGAGCAGTACTTC.

The table lists this clonotype with many counts. V gene TRBV20-1 combines with J gene TRBJ2-5; 9 bases are a match to TRBD2. The CDR3 is made up of 12 amino acids. The V gene's germline CDR1 is DFQATT and CDR2 SNEGSKA (reference sequence). The V segment lost 6 bases and the J segment 7 bases; nucleotides outside the gene matches: 6. DNA for the CDR3: TGCAGTGCCCGTACTAGCGGGCCGACCCAGTACTTC. It is translated as CSARTSGPTQYF.

A word on this clonotype: Because it lacks the conserved phenylalanine or tryptophan at the end, this CDR3 is likely a read error. This chain connects TRBV29-1 to TRBJ2-7, with 10 bases identical to TRBD1. V trimming: 5 bases; J trimming: 3 bases; junction bases outside the gene matches: 4. CDR1 SQVTM and CDR2 ANQGSEA come from the germline V gene. The CDR3 spans 13 residues. CDR3 coding DNA: TGCAGCGTTTCACGGACAGGGGGCTACGAGCAGTACCTC. This codes for CSVSRTGGYEQYL.

The gene calls are TRBV11-1 and TRBJ2-2; D might be TRBD1 or TRBD2, each matching 5 bases. This CDR3 contains 14 residues. The V gene lost 5 bases and the J gene lost 4 bases, with 11 bases spanning the gap. Looked up from germline, CDR1 is SGHAT and CDR2 is FQDESV (reference sequence). The CDR3 sequence: CASSPGTGTGELFF. CDR3 DNA sequence: TGTGCCAGCAGCCCTGGGACGGGCACCGGGGAGCTGTTTTTT.

This clonotype was counted many times. The chain carries TRBV4-3 and TRBJ1-1; D unclear. From germline, CDR1 is LGHNA and CDR2 YSLEER. CDR3 length: 16 residues. Deletions cut 1 base from V and 0 bases from J, with 12 bases between. In DNA, the CDR3 is TGCGCCAGCAGCCAAGGCCAAAGAGCCTTGAACACTGAAGCTTTCTTT. This encodes CASSQGQRALNTEAFF.

The genes are TRBV7-2 and TRBJ1-5; tentatively, D is TRBD1 (6 bases). The germline V gene has CDR1 SGHTA and CDR2 FQGNSA. The CDR3 loop spans 17 amino acids. Trimming took 3 bases from V and 1 from J, leaving 16 bases between them. This chain's CDR3 is CASSFEQGPGSNQPQHF. The CDR3 DNA reads TGTGCCAGCAGCTTTGAACAGGGCCCCGGGAGCAATCAGCCCCAGCATTTT.

This chain joins TRBV18 and TRBJ2-2; D not resolved. Germline CDR1 and CDR2: KGHSH and LQKENI. With 3 bases removed from V and 5 bases from J, the gap between germline ends came to 7 bases. This CDR3 has 13 residues. CDR3 sequence: CASSPTGTGELFF. CDR3 DNA: TGTGCCAGCTCACCGACGGGTACCGGGGAGCTGTTTTTT.

V and J are TRBV7-9 and TRBJ2-5; D possibly matches TRBD1 or TRBD2 (5 bases each). There are 14 residues in the CDR3. Trimming stripped 1 base from V and 5 bases from J, with 11 bases between. Germline V gene lookup returns CDR1 SEHNR and CDR2 FQNEAQ (reference sequence). The CDR3 region is CASSLEEEGETQYF. DNA of the CDR3: TGTGCCAGCAGCTTAGAGGAAGAGGGGGAGACCCAGTACTTC.

The V call is TRBV5-1, the J call TRBJ2-7, with D unresolved. Germline V CDR1 and CDR2: SGHRS, YFSETQ. The CDR3 totals 13 residues. With 0 bases removed from V and 2 bases from J, the gap between germline ends came to 6 bases. The CDR3 here is CASSLVSAYEQYF. In nucleotides, the CDR3 is TGCGCCAGCAGCTTGGTTTCGGCCTACGAGCAGTACTTC. The whole variable domain, filled in from reference TRBV5-1 and TRBJ2-7, reads KAGVTQTPRYLIKTRGQQVTLSCSPISGHRSVSWYQQTPGQGLQFLFEYFSETQRNKGNFPGRFSGRQFSNSRSEMNVSTLELGDSALYLCASSLVSAYEQYFGPGTRLTVT.

The V and J genes are TRBV7-8 and TRBJ2-3, with TRBD2 matching over 8 bases. CDR3 length: 16 residues. Germline V lookup: CDR1 SGHVS, CDR2 FQNEAQ. J lost 3 bases, V lost 5 bases, and 10 bases had no gene match. CDR3 in amino acids: CASSKGISGVTDTQYF. In nucleotides, the CDR3 is TGTGCCAGCAGCAAAGGGATTAGCGGGGTTACAGATACGCAGTATTTT.

This clonotype came up a few times. The chain has TRBV21-1 and TRBJ2-3; TRBD2, the table's D call, was not compared with the DNA. TRBV21-1 is marked as a pseudogene. This CDR3 comprises 11 residues. CDR3: CASSHGREEYF. CDR3 nucleotides: TGTGCCAGCAGCCACGGACGGGAGGAGTATTTT.

The table lists this clonotype with many counts. A much larger clone sits a single nucleotide away, making a read error possible. The V and J genes are TRBV5-1 and TRBJ2-7, with 7 positions matching TRBD1. CDR3 length equals 13 residues. CDR1 is SGHRS and CDR2 is YFSETQ in the germline V gene. CDR3 nucleotide sequence: TGTGCCAGCAGTTGGGACAGCTCCTACGAGCAGTACTTC. Translating it yields CASSWDSSYEQYF.

The V call is TRBV10-2, the J call TRBJ2-5, with D tentatively TRBD1 or TRBD2 (5 bases each). The CDR3 totals 12 residues. The V gene's germline CDR1 is WSHSY and CDR2 SAAADI. Between the trimmed V and J ends, which lost 11 bases and 4 bases, there was a span of 14 bases. CDR3 protein: CAVGTNGETQYF. The CDR3 DNA is TGCGCCGTCGGGACGAACGGAGAGACCCAGTACTTC.